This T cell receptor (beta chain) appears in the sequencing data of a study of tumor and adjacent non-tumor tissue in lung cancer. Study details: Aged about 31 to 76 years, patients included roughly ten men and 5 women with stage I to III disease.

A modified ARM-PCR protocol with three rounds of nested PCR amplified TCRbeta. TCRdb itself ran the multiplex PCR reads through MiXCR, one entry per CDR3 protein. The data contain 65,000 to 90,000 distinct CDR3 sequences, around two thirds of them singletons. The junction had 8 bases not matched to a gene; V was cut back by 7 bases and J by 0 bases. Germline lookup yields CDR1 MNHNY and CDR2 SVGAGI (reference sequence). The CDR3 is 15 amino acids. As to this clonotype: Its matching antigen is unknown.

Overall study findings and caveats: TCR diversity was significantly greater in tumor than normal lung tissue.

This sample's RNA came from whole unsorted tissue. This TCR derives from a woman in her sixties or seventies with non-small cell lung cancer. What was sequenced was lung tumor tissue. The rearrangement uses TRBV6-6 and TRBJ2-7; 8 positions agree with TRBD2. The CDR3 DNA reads TGTGCCAGCATATACCCAGCGGGAGTCTCCTACGAGCAGTACTTC. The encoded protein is CASIYPAGVSYEQYF.